The subject of this entry is one T cell receptor beta chain. The target of this receptor is not known. At one of its ends the junction is not consistent with the germline gene, which may arise from a read error. These data originate in a study of cytomegalovirus exposure and HLA in healthy donors (dated by TCRdb to about 2017). About the investigation overall: An earlier analysis of roughly 610 of the donors reported 276 Gb of sequence data and 117 million unique TCR beta sequences obtained from 150 million to 200 million T cells. Approximately 310 gigabases of sequencing data and approximately 85 million unique TCR sequences were included in an early release covering about 620 HLA-typed donors. Of the roughly 400 genotyped donors, 65% to 90% were placed in the genetic ancestry cluster associated with self-reported Caucasian donors. The aim of the study was to test whether cataloging public T cell receptors could identify signatures of past pathogen exposure. Using immunosequencing, the study profiled T cell repertoires from around 670 subjects and related those repertoires to cytomegalovirus serostatus. In addition to the first cohort of 666 subjects, a separate validation cohort of 130 or so different subjects was used. To predict cytomegalovirus infection status, the study combined high-throughput TCR immunosequencing, statistical association of individual TCRs with disease status, and machine learning. A later analysis re-examined previously published TCR beta repertoires from more than 550 donors and added high-resolution HLA genotyping to investigate patterns of TCR occurrence. The later analysis used no new phenotypic data to find candidate immune exposures, relying instead on TCR beta sequences and their occurrence across donors. In an earlier analysis of 500 to 650 of the donors, high-throughput TCR beta sequencing was used to judge whether each TCR beta V gene segment behaved as functional or pseudogenic. Donor age, sex, ethnicity and CMV serostatus were compiled together with the repertoire data. Genome-wide SNP genotypes for about 60% of the roughly 700 donors were used in a later genetic analysis, which treated that subset as a discovery cohort. Every discovery cohort repertoire had been produced on one sequencing platform. HLA typing covered class I and class II loci at four-digit resolution. Typing coverage differed by locus: A, B, C, DRB1 and DQB1 were typed in roughly 629-640 donors, DQA1 in 522, DPA1 in approximately 610, and DPB1 in just under 490. Roughly five DR-DQ haplotypes were handled as single units for association and clustering, since linkage in the cohort was strong. Among around 400 genotyped donors of the cohort, an average of approximately 220,000 unique TCR beta nucleotide sequences was sequenced per donor, of which about 19% were non-productive.

Library construction relied on the immunoSEQ multiplex PCR assay. For the multiplex PCR, a mixture combining 60 forward primers for TCR Vbeta segments and 13 reverse primers for TCR Jbeta segments was used. The CDR3 region of rearranged TCR beta genes was amplified from genomic DNA with a multiplex PCR assay. The amplified TCR beta libraries were sequenced on the Illumina HiSeq System as 87-base-pair reads. As for how the authors treated the data: A later analysis tallied around 80 million unique TCR beta chains across the 666 repertoires, and 10 million to 11 million of those chains were shared by two or more donors. Raw reads were error-corrected and collapsed into unique sequences with a nearest-neighbor algorithm that merged closely related sequences to remove PCR and sequencing errors. V, D and J gene segments were assigned by aligning CDR3 sequences to IMGT reference sequences. For a sequence to be retained, a match of at least six nucleotides was required to both a V gene segment and a J gene segment. Rearrangements were classified as productive when the CDR3 lacked stop codons and remained in frame with V and J, and all other rearrangements were classified as non-productive. Following IMGT convention, CDR3 was defined as the stretch from the second conserved V-encoded cysteine to the conserved J-encoded phenylalanine. The earlier analysis of about 640 of the donors excluded any sequence lacking an unambiguous match to a single V gene segment. An earlier analysis of some 500 of the donors classified V segments as functional when productive rearrangements were above 56.7% and as segregating when the standard deviation between donors was above 5%. To diagnose cytomegalovirus status from the catalog of TCR beta chain sequences, a statistical classification framework was built. In a later analysis, V and J genes were assigned by comparing TCR nucleotide sequences against IMGT/GENE-DB human TR gene sequences. In a later analysis, CDR3 sequences and most-parsimonious VDJ recombination scenarios were assigned using the TCRdist pipeline. A later analysis defined each TCR beta chain by its CDR3 amino acid sequence plus V-gene family, and excluded reads lacking a unique V-gene family. In a later analysis, several hundred highly shared, low-generation-probability nucleotide sequences were removed to address suspected cross-contamination and a sequencing artifact. A later analysis calculated a clonal expansion index for each public chain from normalized within-repertoire ranks of inferred template counts. Generation probabilities in a later analysis came from a VDJ recombination model fitted to out-of-frame rearrangements, and those results were checked against IGoR. A later analysis scored TCR-TCR, TCR-HLA and TCR-CMV co-occurrence with hypergeometric tests, applying a repertoire-size bias correction to TCR pairs. False discovery rates were estimated in a later analysis by permuting HLA or CMV assignments 20 times. A later analysis grouped co-occurring TCRs with DBSCAN, adding TCRdist sequence similarity when clustering within HLA-allele-positive subsets. Repertoires with fewer than 30,000 or more than 120,000 public chains were left out of co-occurrence clustering, as were about 5 repertoires with anomalous nucleotide sharing. TCRdb took over this immuneACCESS table, retaining in-frame rearrangements with V and J assigned. Such tables are incomplete; in checked studies, under half of the missing clones stem from an unresolved V gene, and the remainder is unexplained. V and J calls plus clone size are reproduced from that table; the DNA served to infer D and trimming. Present in this sample are roughly 120,000 clones, about 79% of which were seen just once. The ten biggest clones cover 3.5% to 4.5% of the sample.

The cohort was made up of under 800 healthy bone marrow donors. All cohort members were sampled while nominally healthy, although unrecorded immune exposures were likely present. The donor was CMV seropositive and belonged to the group of 250 to 300 seropositive cohort members. A peripheral blood sample was collected from each donor, and TCR beta sequencing was performed on peripheral blood mononuclear cells. The Qiagen DNeasy Blood Extraction Kit was used to extract genomic DNA from the blood cell samples. The germline V gene (reference sequence) supplies CDR1 MNHEY and CDR2 SMNVEV. The CDR3 spans 14 residues, from the cysteine through the phenylalanine. The CDR3 DNA has 42 bases and is translated from base 1. Study-wide findings and limitations: When HLA alleles, especially DR and DQ, strongly co-occurred, attributing TCR associations to individual alleles was difficult. In a later analysis, several top co-occurrence clusters were reported to appear linked to parvovirus B19, influenza, CMV and Epstein-Barr virus. A further reported finding was that TCR beta sequences accurately predicted the HLA-A and HLA-B alleles for most subjects in the first cohort. It was suggested by the authors that the approach could potentially be generalized to other disease states and immunological phenotypes. Specific HLA alleles were associated with over 15,000 TCR beta sequences at a false discovery rate of 0.05 in a later analysis. Roughly 17 rarely observed V segments, including chromosome 9 orphons, were excluded from the earlier analysis of about 600 of the donors because counts were too low. Because the 87-base-pair reads could not distinguish some IMGT-functional V segments, including TRBV6-2 and TRBV6-3, those segments were excluded. The study listed approximately 150 TCR beta chains as associated with cytomegalovirus. A later analysis found that TCR association rates varied across HLA loci, with DRB1 alleles showing the most associated TCRs and HLA-C alleles the fewest. In both the original and validation cohorts, the classifier was reported to diagnose cytomegalovirus status with high specificity and sensitivity. Roughly uniform sequencing depth across donors was assumed in presence/absence analyses, although this assumption may not hold. A later analysis found that HLA-associated TCR beta chains were more clonally expanded and had lower generation probabilities than equally common non-associated chains. According to a later analysis, most CMV-associated TCR beta chains appeared to be HLA-restricted, and the HLA associations seemed to be driven largely by CMV exposure. Immune exposure information for the cohort was limited to CMV serostatus. Across donors, most TCR sequences were observed very rarely, whereas some public TCRs were present in many individuals. V-gene and J-gene trimming of TCR beta chains was associated with a missense DCLRE1C variant in a later genetic analysis, and the association was replicated in an independent cohort. HLA typing was unavailable for some donors at each locus, so association tests used only the typed subset. Compared with the roughly 700-donor mean, donors in an Asian-associated ancestry cluster had fewer N-insertions in productive TCRs, according to a later genetic analysis. Correlated functional status among segregating V segments might be attributable to linkage disequilibrium, but an unknown experimental factor could not be ruled out. A group of highly shared sequence variants was considered likely to be a technical artifact of the sequencing pipeline. An earlier analysis of around 600 of the donors showed that most TCR beta V segments appeared in productive rearrangements either about 87% or about 30% of the time, which broadly matched IMGT annotations. In this cohort, only TCR beta chains were sequenced, and detectable features were limited by the absence of alpha or paired-chain data. In vitro tests confirmed that three of the cytomegalovirus-associated TCR beta chains recognize cytomegalovirus antigens.

The TCR sequence derives from a man under 40 in good health and CMV-seropositive. The V gene is TRBV27 and the J gene is TRBJ2-3, with the D gene too uncertain to name. The sample was PBMCs. The DNA sequence is given as TGTGCCAGCAGTTTAGGGCAGTACACAAATACGCAGTATTTT. This sequence encodes CASSLGQYTNTQYF.